This TCR beta chain originates from a study of T cell repertoires in cytomegalovirus infection. Study details: HLA-B-restricted CMV epitopes that are well studied were used alongside recently identified HLA-C-restricted ones.

Study outcomes and limitations: Ex vivo responses were dominated by HLA-C-restricted CMV-specific TCR beta clonotypes.

TCRdb reanalysed the reads using MiXCR and keeps one entry per CDR3 protein. Of roughly 920,000 distinct CDR3 sequences detected, more than 25% appear once; the ten largest clones hold 11% to 15%. Germline loops: CDR1 DFQATT, CDR2 SNEGSKA (reference sequence). The CDR3 totals 14 residues. J lost 7 bases, V lost 7 bases, and 12 bases had no gene match. To note about this clonotype: What it binds is unknown.

The clonotype was recovered from a human donor in good health (CMV status not recorded). Some clones in this sample may be carry-over from other donors' samples. The specimen was cultured CD8+ T cells from PBMCs, collected from culture after CMV antigen stimulation. The rearrangement links TRBV20-1 to TRBJ2-1; 8 bases fit TRBD2. Here the CDR3 reads CSGDAGGLGNEQFF. The CDR3 DNA reads TGCAGTGGAGACGCGGGGGGTCTGGGTAATGAGCAGTTCTTC.